The rows below give T cell receptor beta chains drawn from one sample of a study of blood T cell repertoires in COVID-19. The repertoire was sequenced with immunoSEQ multiplex PCR; TCRdb's copy has only in-frame clones and lacks some. Among 200,000 to 300,000 clones listed, about 91% were seen once. The sample was PBMCs or T cells enriched from blood (not recorded which). The receptors stem from a woman between 35 and 50 years old with acute COVID-19. The CDR3 runs from the conserved cysteine through the conserved F or W. A D gene is named only where the DNA matches it firmly. Not all rows give a size; the values are once, few, many and, for expanded clones, a class.

v_gene	j_gene	d_gene	abundance	CDR3aa	CDR3nt
TRBV5-1	TRBJ2-3	TRBD1	NA	CASSTGEYTQYF	TGCGCCAGCAGCACAGGGGAGTATACGCAGTATTTT
TRBV5-1	TRBJ1-1	TRBD1	NA	CASSLTGGGTEAFF	TGCGCCAGCAGCTTGACAGGGGGCGGAACTGAAGCTTTCTTT
TRBV7-9	TRBJ2-5	NA	NA	CASSLAHGLQETQYF	TGTGCCAGCAGCTTAGCTCATGGGCTCCAAGAGACCCAGTACTTC
TRBV29-1	TRBJ1-2	NA	NA	CSVGGGSNYGYTF	TGCAGCGTTGGCGGGGGATCAAACTATGGCTACACCTTC
TRBV4-3	TRBJ1-5	NA	NA	CASSQGQGLQPQHF	TGCGCCAGCAGCCAGGGGCAGGGGCTTCAGCCCCAGCATTTT
TRBV7-2	TRBJ2-1	TRBD2	NA	CASSLKSGGSSEQFF	TGTGCCAGCAGCCTCAAATCGGGCGGGAGCAGTGAGCAGTTCTTC
TRBV10-1	TRBJ2-2	TRBD2	few	CASSESLGGDTGELFF	TGCGCCAGCAGTGAGTCGCTGGGAGGGGACACCGGGGAGCTGTTTTTT
TRBV7-2	TRBJ2-7	TRBD2	NA	CASSYPGTSGGLYF	TGTGCCAGCAGCTATCCCGGGACTAGCGGGGGGTTGTACTTC
TRBV19	TRBJ1-2	NA	NA	CASNAWAHDYGYTF	TGTGCCAGTAATGCATGGGCCCATGACTATGGCTACACCTTC
TRBV10-3	TRBJ1-6	TRBD1	NA	CAISKDRAYNSPLHF	TGTGCCATCAGTAAAGACAGGGCTTATAATTCACCCCTCCACTTT
TRBV6-2/TRBV6-3	TRBJ2-3	TRBD2	many	CASSYSLAGGADTQYF	TGTGCCAGCAGTTACTCACTAGCGGGGGGAGCAGATACGCAGTATTTT
TRBV6-5	TRBJ1-4	NA	NA	CASSYRGSGGFKLFF	TGTGCCAGCAGTTATCGGGGCTCGGGGGGGTTCAAACTGTTTTTT
TRBV4-1	TRBJ2-7	TRBD2	NA	CASSHGGTSGGLLF	TGCGCCAGCAGCCACGGGGGGACTAGCGGGGGGCTGCTCTTC
TRBV2	TRBJ1-4	NA	few	CASTHFYRSSNEKLFF	TGTGCCAGCACACATTTCTACAGGAGCAGTAATGAAAAACTGTTTTTT
TRBV6-2/TRBV6-3	TRBJ1-5	NA	NA	CASSYSNFRQPHQPQHF	TGTGCCAGCAGTTACTCGAATTTCCGACAGCCCCATCAGCCCCAGCATTTT
TRBV9	TRBJ1-4	TRBD1	NA	CASSAGQVNEKLFF	TGTGCCAGCAGCGCGGGACAGGTTAATGAAAAACTGTTTTTT
TRBV4-3	TRBJ2-6	NA	NA	CASSQAGQRSGANVLTF	TGCGCCAGCAGCCAAGCGGGACAACGCTCTGGGGCCAACGTCCTGACTTTC
TRBV11-3	TRBJ2-1	TRBD2	once	CASSFRGGGAGNYNEQFF	TGTGCCAGCAGCTTTCGGGGGGGCGGGGCAGGTAACTACAATGAGCAGTTCTTC
TRBV20-1	TRBJ2-7	NA	few	CSGRSGYEQYF	TGCAGTGGCCGTTCGGGCTACGAGCAGTACTTC
TRBV27	TRBJ2-7	NA	NA	CASSFGDTYEQYF	TGTGCCAGCAGTTTCGGGGACACCTACGAGCAGTACTTC
TRBV6-5	TRBJ1-3	NA	NA	CASQQGSPGNTIYF	TGTGCCAGCCAGCAGGGGTCTCCTGGAAACACCATATATTTT
TRBV4-3	TRBJ2-3	TRBD2	NA	CASSQGPASGGADTQYF	TGCGCCAGCAGCCAAGGCCCGGCTAGCGGGGGCGCAGATACGCAGTATTTT
TRBV3-1/TRBV3-2	TRBJ1-5	NA	NA	CASSQGQSNQPQHF	TGTGCCAGCAGCCAAGGACAGAGCAATCAGCCCCAGCATTTT
TRBV4-3	TRBJ1-6	NA	NA	CASSQSSGNYNSPLHF	TGCGCCAGCAGCCAATCGTCCGGGAACTATAATTCACCCCTCCACTTT
TRBV5-6	TRBJ2-3	TRBD2	few	CASSSISGRGTDTQYF	TGTGCCAGCAGCTCCATTAGCGGGAGGGGCACAGATACGCAGTATTTT
TRBV10-3	TRBJ2-1	TRBD2	NA	CAISDFGLAGASYNEQFF	TGTGCCATCAGTGATTTTGGACTAGCGGGAGCCTCCTACAATGAGCAGTTCTTC